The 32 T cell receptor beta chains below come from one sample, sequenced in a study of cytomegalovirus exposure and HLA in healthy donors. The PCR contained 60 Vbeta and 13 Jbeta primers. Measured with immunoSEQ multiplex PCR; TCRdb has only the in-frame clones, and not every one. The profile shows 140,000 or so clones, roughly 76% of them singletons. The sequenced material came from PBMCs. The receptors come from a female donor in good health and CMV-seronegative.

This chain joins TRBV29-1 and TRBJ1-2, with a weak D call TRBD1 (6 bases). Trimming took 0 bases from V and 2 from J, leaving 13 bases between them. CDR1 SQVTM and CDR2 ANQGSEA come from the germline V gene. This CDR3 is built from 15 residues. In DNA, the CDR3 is TGCAGCGTTGAAGATGGGGGCCAGGGGAACTATGGCTACACCTTC. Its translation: CSVEDGGQGNYGYTF.

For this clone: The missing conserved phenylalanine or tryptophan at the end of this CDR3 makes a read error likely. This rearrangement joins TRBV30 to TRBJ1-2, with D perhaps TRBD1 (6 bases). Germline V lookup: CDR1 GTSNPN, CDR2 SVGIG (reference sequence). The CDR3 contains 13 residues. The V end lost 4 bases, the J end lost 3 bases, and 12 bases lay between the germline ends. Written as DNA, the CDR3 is TGTGCCTGGAACACCCAGGGGTACTATGGCTACACCGTC. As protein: CAWNTQGYYGYTV.

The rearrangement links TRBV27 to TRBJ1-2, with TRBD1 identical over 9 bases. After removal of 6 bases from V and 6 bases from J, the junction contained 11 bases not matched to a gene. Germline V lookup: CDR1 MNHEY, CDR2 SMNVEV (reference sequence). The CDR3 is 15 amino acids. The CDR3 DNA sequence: TGTGCCAGCAGACGAACCGGACAGGGGACAAATGGCTACACCTTC. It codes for CASRRTGQGTNGYTF.

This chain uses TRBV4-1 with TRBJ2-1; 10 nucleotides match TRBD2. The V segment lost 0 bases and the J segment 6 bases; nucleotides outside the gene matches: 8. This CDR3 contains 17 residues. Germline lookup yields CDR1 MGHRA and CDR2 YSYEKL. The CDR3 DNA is TGCGCCAGCAGCCAAGAGGGGGAGACTAGCGGGTTCAATGAGCAGTTCTTC. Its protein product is CASSQEGETSGFNEQFF.

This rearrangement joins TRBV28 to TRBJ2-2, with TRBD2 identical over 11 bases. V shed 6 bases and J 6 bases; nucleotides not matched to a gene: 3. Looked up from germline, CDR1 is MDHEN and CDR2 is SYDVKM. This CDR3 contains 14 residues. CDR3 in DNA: TGTGCCAGCAGATCGGGACTAGCGGCCGGGGAGCTGTTTTTT. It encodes CASRSGLAAGELFF.

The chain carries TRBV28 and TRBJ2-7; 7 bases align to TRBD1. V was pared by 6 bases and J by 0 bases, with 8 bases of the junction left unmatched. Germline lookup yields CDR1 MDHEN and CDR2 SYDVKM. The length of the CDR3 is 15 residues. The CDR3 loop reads CASSPDRASSYEQYF. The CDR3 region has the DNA TGTGCCAGCAGCCCCGACAGGGCTAGCTCCTACGAGCAGTACTTC.

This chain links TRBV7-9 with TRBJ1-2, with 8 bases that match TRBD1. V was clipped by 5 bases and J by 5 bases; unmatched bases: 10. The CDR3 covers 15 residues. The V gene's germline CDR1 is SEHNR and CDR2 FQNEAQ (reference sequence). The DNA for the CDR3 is TGTGCCAGCAGCCCAGGACAGGGAACATCGTATGGCTACACCTTC. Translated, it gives CASSPGQGTSYGYTF.

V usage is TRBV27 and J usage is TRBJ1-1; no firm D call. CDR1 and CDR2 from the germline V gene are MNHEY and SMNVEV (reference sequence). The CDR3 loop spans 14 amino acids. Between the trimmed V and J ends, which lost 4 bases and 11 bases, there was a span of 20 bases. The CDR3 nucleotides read TGTGCCAGCAGTTCTCACGGCCCTTTATGGGAGGCTTTCTTT. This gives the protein CASSSHGPLWEAFF.

The CDR3 bases are TGTGCCATCAGTGAGTCGCTTGGTCCGGGCAATCAGCCCCAGCATTTT. This encodes CAISESLGPGNQPQHF. The J gene is TRBJ1-5, the V gene TRBV10-3, with D uncertain. This CDR3 spans 16 amino acids. The germline V and J ends were trimmed by 0 bases and 2 bases, with 11 bases remaining between them. From germline, CDR1 is ENHRY and CDR2 SYGVKD.

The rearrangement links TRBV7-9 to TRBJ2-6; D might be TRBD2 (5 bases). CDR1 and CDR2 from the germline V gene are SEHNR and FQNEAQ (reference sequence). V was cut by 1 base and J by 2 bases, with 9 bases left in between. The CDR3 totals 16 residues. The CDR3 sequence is CASSLDLGAGANVLTF. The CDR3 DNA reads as TGTGCCAGCAGCTTAGATTTGGGAGCTGGGGCCAACGTCCTGACTTTC.

As DNA, the CDR3 is TGTGCCAGCAGCGAAGGCTTGATAGGGGTCCAAGAGACCCAGTACTTC. It specifies CASSEGLIGVQETQYF. The chain joins TRBV9 to TRBJ2-5; perhaps TRBD1 as D (5 bases). V was shortened by 3 bases and J by 1 base, with 16 bases between the two germline ends. This CDR3 contains 16 residues. CDR1 is SGDLS, CDR2 YYNGEE, per germline.

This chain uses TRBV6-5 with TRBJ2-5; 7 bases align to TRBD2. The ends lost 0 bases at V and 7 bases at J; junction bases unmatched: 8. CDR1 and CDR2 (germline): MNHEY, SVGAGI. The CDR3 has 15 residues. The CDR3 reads CASSYSNRERGTQYF. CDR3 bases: TGTGCCAGCAGTTACTCCAACCGGGAGCGGGGGACCCAGTACTTC.

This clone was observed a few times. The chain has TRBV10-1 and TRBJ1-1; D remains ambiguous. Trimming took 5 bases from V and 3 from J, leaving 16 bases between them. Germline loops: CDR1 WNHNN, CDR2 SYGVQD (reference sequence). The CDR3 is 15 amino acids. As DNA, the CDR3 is TGCGCCAGCAGTAAGTGGGAGTGGAGGGACACTGAAGCTTTCTTT. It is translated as CASSKWEWRDTEAFF.

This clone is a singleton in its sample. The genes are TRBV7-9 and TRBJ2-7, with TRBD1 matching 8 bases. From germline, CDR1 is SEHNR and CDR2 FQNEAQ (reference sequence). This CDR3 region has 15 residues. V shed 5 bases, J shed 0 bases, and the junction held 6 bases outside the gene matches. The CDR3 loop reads CASSTPTGGSYEQYF. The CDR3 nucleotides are TGTGCCAGCAGCACACCTACAGGGGGCTCCTACGAGCAGTACTTC.

In DNA form, the CDR3 reads TGTGCCAGCAGTTCTCCGGGGGGGCGTGAGCAGTTCTTC. It encodes CASSSPGGREQFF. The chain links TRBV6-5 to TRBJ2-1; 8 positions agree with TRBD2. The CDR3 covers 13 residues. Losses at the gene ends were 4 bases for V and 9 bases for J; bases not matched to a gene: 5. Germline-derived CDR1 and CDR2 are MNHEY and SVGAGI.

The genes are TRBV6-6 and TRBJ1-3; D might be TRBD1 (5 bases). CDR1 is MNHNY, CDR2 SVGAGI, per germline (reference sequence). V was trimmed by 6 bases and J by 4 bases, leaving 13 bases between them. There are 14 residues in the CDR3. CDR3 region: CASSQGRRGNTIYF. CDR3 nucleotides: TGTGCCAGCAGCCAGGGCCGACGAGGAAACACCATATATTTT.

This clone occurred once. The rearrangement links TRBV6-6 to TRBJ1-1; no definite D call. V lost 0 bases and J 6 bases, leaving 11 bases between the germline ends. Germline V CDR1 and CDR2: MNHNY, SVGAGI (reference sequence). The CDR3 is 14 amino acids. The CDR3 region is CASSYSLAPPEAFF. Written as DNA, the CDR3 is TGTGCCAGCAGTTACTCACTCGCTCCCCCTGAAGCTTTCTTT.

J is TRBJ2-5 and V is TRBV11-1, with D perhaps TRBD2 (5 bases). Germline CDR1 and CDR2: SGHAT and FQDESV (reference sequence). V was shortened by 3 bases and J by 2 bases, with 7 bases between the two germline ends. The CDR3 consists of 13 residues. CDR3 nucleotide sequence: TGTGCCAGCAGCTTCGGGAATCAAGAGACCCAGTACTTC. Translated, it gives CASSFGNQETQYF.

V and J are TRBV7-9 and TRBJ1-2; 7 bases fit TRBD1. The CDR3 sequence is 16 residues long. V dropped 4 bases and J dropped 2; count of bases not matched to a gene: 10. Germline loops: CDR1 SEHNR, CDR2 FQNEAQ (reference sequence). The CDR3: CASSSLFRGLNYGYTF. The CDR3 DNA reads TGTGCCAGCAGCTCACTATTCAGGGGGTTGAACTATGGCTACACCTTC.

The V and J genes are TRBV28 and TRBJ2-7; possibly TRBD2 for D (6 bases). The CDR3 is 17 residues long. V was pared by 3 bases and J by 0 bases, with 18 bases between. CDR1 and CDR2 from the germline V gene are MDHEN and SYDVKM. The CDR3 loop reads CASSFVASVTSSYEQYF. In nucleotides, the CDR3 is TGTGCCAGCAGTTTTGTGGCTAGCGTGACCAGCTCCTACGAGCAGTACTTC. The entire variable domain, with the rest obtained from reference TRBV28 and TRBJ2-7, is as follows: DVKVTQSSRYLVKRTGEKVFLECVQDMDHENMFWYRQDPGLGLRLIYFSYDVKMKEKGDIPEGYSVSREKKERFSLILESASTNQTSMYLCASSFVASVTSSYEQYFGPGTRLTVT.

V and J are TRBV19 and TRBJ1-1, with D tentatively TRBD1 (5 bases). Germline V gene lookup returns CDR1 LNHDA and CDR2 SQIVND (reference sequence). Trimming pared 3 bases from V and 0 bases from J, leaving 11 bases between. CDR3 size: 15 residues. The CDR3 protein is CASSMQMGLNTEAFF. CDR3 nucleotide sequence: TGTGCCAGTAGTATGCAGATGGGGCTGAACACTGAAGCTTTCTTT.

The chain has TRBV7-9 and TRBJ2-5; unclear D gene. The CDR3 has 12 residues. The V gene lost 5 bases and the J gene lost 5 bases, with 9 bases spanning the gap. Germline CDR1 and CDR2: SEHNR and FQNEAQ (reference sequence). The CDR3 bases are TGTGCCAGCAGCCGGCCCGGGGAGACCCAGTACTTC. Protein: CASSRPGETQYF.

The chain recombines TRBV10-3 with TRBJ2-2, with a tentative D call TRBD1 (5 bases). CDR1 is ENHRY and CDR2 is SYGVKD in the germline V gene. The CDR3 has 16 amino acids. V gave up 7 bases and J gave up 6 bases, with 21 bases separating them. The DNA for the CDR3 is TGTGCCATCACTCCGCAGGGCCTGGAGTTTCCCGGGGAGCTGTTTTTT. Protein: CAITPQGLEFPGELFF.

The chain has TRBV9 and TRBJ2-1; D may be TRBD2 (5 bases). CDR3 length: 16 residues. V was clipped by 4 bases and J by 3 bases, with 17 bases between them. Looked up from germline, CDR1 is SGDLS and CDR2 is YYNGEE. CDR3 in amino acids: CASSPEERRYYNEQFF. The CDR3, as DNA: TGTGCCAGCAGCCCAGAGGAGCGGCGATACTACAATGAGCAGTTCTTC.

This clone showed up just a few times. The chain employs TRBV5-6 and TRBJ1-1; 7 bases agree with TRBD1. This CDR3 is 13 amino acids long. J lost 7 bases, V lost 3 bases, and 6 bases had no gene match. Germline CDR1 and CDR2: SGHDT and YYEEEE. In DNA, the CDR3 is TGTGCCAGCAGCTCCGGGACAGACATTGAAGCTTTCTTT. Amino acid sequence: CASSSGTDIEAFF.

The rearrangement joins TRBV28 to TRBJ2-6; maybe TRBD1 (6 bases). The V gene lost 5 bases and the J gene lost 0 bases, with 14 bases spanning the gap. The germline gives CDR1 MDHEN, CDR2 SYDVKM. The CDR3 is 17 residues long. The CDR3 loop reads CASSLPGHHSGANVLTF. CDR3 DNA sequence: TGTGCCAGCAGTCTCCCGGGACACCACTCTGGGGCCAACGTCCTGACTTTC. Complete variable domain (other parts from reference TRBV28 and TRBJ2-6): DVKVTQSSRYLVKRTGEKVFLECVQDMDHENMFWYRQDPGLGLRLIYFSYDVKMKEKGDIPEGYSVSREKKERFSLILESASTNQTSMYLCASSLPGHHSGANVLTFGAGSRLTVL.

The CDR3 nucleotides are TGTGCCAGCAGTTTAGCAGGGGATGGACAGCCCCAGCATTTT. Protein product: CASSLAGDGQPQHF. The J gene is TRBJ1-5, the V gene TRBV27; D is perhaps TRBD1 (6 bases). CDR1 is MNHEY, CDR2 SMNVEV, per germline (reference sequence). Trimming took 2 bases from V and 7 from J, leaving 12 bases between them. The CDR3 is made up of 14 amino acids.

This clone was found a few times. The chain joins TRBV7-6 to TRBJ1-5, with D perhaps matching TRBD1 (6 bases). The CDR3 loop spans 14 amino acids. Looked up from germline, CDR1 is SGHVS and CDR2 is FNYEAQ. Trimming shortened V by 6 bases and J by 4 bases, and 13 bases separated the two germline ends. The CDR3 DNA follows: TGTGCCAGCAGTTGGACAGCTGATAATCAGCCCCAGCATTTT. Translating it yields CASSWTADNQPQHF.

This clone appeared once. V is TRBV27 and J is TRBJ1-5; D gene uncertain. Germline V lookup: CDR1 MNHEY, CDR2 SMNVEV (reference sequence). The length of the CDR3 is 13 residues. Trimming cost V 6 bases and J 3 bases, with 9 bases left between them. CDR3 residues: CASSPGLNQPQHF. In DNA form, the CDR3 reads TGTGCCAGCAGCCCCGGACTCAATCAGCCCCAGCATTTT.

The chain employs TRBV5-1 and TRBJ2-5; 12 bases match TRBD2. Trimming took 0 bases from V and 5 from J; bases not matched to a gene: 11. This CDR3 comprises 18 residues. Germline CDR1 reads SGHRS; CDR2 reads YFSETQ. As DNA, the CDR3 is TGCGCCAGCAGCTTGGGGCTTCGACTAGCGGGGGAGGGGGAGACCCAGTACTTC. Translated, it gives CASSLGLRLAGEGETQYF.

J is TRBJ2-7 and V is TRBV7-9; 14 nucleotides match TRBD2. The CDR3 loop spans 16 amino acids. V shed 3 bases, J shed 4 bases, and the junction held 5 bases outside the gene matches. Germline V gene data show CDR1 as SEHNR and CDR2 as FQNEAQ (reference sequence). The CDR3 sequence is CASSLGLAGVLYEQYF. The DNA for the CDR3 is TGTGCCAGCAGCTTGGGACTAGCGGGAGTGTTGTACGAGCAGTACTTC.

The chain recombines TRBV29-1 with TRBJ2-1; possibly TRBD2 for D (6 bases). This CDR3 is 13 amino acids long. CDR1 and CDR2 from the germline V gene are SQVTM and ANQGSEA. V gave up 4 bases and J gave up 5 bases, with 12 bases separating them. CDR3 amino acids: CSVGVGEDNEQFF. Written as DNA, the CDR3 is TGCAGCGTTGGGGTGGGGGAGGACAATGAGCAGTTCTTC.